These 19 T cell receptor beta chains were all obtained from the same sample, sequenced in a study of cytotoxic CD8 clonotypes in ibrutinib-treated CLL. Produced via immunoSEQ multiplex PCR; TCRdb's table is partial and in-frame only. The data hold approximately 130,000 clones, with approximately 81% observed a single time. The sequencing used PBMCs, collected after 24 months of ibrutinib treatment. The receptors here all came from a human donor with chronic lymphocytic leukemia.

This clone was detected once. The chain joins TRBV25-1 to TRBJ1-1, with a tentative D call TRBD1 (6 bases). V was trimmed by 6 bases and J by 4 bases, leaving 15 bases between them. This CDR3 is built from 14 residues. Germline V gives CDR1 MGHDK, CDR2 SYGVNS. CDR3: CASRGLGGGTEAFF. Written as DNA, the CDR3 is TGTGCCAGCAGGGGATTAGGGGGAGGCACTGAAGCTTTCTTT.

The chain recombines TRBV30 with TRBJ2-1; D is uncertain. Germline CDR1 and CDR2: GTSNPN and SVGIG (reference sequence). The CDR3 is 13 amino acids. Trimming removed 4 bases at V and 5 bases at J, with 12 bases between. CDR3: CAWTLRADNEQFF. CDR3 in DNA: TGTGCCTGGACCCTCCGGGCCGACAATGAGCAGTTCTTC.

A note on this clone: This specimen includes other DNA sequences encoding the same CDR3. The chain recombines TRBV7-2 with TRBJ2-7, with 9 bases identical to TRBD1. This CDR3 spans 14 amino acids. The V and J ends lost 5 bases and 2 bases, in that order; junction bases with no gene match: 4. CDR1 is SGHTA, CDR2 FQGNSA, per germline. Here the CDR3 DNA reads TGTGCCAGCAGCCCCCGGACAGGGGCCTACGAGCAGTACTTC. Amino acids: CASSPRTGAYEQYF.

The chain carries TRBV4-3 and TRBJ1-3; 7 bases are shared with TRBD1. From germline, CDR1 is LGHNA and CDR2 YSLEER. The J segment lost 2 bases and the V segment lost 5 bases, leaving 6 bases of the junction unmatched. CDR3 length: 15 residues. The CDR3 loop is CASSYQTGAGNTIYF. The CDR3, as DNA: TGCGCCAGCAGCTACCAAACAGGGGCTGGAAACACCATATATTTT.

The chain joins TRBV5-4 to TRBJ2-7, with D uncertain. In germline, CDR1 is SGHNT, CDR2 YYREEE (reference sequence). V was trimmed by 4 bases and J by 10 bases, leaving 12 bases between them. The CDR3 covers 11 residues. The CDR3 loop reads CASSVRQEQYF. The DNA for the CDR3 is TGTGCCAGCAGCGTAAGGCAGGAACAGTACTTC. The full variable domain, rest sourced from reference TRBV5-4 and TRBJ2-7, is ETGVTQSPTHLIKTRGQQVTLRCSSQSGHNTVSWYQQALGQGPQFIFQYYREEENGRGNFPPRFSGLQFPNYSSELNVNALELDDSALYLCASSVRQEQYFGPGTRLTVT.

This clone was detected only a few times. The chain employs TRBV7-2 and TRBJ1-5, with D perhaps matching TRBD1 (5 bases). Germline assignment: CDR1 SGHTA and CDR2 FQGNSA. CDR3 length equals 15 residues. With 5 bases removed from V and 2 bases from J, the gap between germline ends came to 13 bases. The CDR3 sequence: CASSPAGGGNQPQHF. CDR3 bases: TGTGCCAGCAGCCCTGCGGGGGGTGGCAATCAGCCCCAGCATTTT.

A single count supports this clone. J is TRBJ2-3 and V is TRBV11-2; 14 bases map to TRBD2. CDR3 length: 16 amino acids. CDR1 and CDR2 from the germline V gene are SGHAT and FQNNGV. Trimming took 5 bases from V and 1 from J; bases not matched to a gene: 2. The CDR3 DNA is TGTGCCAGCAGCCCGGGACTAGCGGGGGGCACAGATACGCAGTATTTT. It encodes CASSPGLAGGTDTQYF. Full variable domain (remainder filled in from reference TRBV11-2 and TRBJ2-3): EAGVAQSPRYKIIEKRQSVAFWCNPISGHATLYWYQQILGQGPKLLIQFQNNGVVDDSQLPKDRFSAERLKGVDSTLKIQPAKLEDSAVYLCASSPGLAGGTDTQYFGPGTRLTVL.

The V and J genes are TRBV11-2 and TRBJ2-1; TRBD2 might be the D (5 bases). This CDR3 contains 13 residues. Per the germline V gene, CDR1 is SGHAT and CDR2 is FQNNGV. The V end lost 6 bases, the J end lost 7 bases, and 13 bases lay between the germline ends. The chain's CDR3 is CASRVPTGNEQFF. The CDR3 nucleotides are TGTGCCAGCAGGGTCCCCACGGGGAATGAGCAGTTCTTC.

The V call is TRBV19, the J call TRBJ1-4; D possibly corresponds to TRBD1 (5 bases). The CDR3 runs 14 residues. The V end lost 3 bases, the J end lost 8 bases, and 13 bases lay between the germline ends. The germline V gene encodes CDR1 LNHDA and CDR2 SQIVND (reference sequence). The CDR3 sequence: CASSIWQGEEKLFF. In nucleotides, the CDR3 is TGTGCCAGTAGTATCTGGCAGGGTGAAGAAAAACTGTTTTTT.

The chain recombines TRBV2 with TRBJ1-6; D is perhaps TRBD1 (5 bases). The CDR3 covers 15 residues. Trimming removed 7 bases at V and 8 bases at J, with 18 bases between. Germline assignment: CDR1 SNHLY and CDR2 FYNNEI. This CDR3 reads CASTHGAGTDSPLHF. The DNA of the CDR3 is TGTGCCAGCACCCATGGCGCAGGGACCGATTCACCCCTCCACTTT.

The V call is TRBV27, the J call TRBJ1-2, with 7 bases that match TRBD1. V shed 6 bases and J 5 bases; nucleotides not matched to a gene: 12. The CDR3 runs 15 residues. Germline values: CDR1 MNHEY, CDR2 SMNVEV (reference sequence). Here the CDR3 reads CASRVLRQGGYGYTF. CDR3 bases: TGTGCCAGCAGGGTTCTCCGACAGGGAGGGTATGGCTACACCTTC.

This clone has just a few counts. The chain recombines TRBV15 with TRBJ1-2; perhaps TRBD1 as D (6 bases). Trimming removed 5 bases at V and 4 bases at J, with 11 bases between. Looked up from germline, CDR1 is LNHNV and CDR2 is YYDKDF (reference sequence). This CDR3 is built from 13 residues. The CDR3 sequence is CATSGTQGYGYTF. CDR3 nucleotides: TGTGCCACCAGCGGAACACAGGGCTATGGCTACACCTTC. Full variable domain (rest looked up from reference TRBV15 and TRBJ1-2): DAMVIQNPRYQVTQFGKPVTLSCSQTLNHNVMYWYQQKSSQAPKLLFHYYDKDFNNEADTPDNFQSRRPNTSFCFLDIRSPGLGDTAMYLCATSGTQGYGYTFGSGTRLTVV.

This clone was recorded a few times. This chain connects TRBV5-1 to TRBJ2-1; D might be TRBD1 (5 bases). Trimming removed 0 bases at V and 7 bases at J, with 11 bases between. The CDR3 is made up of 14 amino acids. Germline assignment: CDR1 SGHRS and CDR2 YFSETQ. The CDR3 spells CASSLEQVRNEQFF. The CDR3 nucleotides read TGCGCCAGCAGCTTGGAACAGGTCCGGAATGAGCAGTTCTTC.

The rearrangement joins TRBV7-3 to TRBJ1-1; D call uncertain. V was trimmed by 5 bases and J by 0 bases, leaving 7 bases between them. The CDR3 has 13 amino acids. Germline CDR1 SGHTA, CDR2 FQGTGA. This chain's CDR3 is CASSATMNTEAFF. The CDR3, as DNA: TGTGCCAGCAGCGCAACGATGAACACTGAAGCTTTCTTT.

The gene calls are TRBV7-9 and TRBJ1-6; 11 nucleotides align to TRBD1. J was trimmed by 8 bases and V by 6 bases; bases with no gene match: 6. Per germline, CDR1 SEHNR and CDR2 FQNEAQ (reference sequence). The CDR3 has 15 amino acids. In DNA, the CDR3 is TGTGCCAGCAGGATAGGGACAGGGGGTGATTCACCCCTCCACTTT. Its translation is CASRIGTGGDSPLHF.

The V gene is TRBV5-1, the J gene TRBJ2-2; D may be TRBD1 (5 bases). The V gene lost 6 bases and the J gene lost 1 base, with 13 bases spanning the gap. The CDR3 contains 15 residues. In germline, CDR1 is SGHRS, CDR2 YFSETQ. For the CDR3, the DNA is TGCGCCAGCATGTCGGGCAGGGTGAACACCGGGGAGCTGTTTTTT. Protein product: CASMSGRVNTGELFF.

The CDR3 loop reads CASSPSYSNQPQHF. The CDR3 DNA sequence: TGTGCCAGCTCACCGTCGTATAGCAATCAGCCCCAGCATTTT. The genes are TRBV18 and TRBJ1-5, with D uncertain. V gave up 3 bases and J gave up 0 bases, with 6 bases separating them. The CDR3 totals 14 residues. The germline CDR1 and CDR2 sequences are KGHSH and LQKENI.

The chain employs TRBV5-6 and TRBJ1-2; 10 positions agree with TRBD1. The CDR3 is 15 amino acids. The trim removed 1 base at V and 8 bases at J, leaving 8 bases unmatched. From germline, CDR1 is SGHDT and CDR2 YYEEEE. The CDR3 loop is CASSLLTGGATGYTF. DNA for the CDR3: TGTGCCAGCAGCTTGTTGACAGGGGGCGCGACCGGCTACACCTTC. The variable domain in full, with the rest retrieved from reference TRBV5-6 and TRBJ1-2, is DAGVTQSPTHLIKTRGQQVTLRCSPKSGHDTVSWYQQALGQGPQFIFQYYEEEERQRGNFPDRFSGHQFPNYSSELNVNALLLGDSALYLCASSLLTGGATGYTFGSGTRLTVV.

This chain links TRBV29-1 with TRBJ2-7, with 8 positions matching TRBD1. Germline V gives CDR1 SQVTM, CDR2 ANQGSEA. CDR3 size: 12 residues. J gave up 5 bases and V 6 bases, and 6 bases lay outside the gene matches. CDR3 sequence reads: CSVVTGAHEQYF. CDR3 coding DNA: TGCAGCGTGGTGACAGGGGCCCACGAGCAGTACTTC.